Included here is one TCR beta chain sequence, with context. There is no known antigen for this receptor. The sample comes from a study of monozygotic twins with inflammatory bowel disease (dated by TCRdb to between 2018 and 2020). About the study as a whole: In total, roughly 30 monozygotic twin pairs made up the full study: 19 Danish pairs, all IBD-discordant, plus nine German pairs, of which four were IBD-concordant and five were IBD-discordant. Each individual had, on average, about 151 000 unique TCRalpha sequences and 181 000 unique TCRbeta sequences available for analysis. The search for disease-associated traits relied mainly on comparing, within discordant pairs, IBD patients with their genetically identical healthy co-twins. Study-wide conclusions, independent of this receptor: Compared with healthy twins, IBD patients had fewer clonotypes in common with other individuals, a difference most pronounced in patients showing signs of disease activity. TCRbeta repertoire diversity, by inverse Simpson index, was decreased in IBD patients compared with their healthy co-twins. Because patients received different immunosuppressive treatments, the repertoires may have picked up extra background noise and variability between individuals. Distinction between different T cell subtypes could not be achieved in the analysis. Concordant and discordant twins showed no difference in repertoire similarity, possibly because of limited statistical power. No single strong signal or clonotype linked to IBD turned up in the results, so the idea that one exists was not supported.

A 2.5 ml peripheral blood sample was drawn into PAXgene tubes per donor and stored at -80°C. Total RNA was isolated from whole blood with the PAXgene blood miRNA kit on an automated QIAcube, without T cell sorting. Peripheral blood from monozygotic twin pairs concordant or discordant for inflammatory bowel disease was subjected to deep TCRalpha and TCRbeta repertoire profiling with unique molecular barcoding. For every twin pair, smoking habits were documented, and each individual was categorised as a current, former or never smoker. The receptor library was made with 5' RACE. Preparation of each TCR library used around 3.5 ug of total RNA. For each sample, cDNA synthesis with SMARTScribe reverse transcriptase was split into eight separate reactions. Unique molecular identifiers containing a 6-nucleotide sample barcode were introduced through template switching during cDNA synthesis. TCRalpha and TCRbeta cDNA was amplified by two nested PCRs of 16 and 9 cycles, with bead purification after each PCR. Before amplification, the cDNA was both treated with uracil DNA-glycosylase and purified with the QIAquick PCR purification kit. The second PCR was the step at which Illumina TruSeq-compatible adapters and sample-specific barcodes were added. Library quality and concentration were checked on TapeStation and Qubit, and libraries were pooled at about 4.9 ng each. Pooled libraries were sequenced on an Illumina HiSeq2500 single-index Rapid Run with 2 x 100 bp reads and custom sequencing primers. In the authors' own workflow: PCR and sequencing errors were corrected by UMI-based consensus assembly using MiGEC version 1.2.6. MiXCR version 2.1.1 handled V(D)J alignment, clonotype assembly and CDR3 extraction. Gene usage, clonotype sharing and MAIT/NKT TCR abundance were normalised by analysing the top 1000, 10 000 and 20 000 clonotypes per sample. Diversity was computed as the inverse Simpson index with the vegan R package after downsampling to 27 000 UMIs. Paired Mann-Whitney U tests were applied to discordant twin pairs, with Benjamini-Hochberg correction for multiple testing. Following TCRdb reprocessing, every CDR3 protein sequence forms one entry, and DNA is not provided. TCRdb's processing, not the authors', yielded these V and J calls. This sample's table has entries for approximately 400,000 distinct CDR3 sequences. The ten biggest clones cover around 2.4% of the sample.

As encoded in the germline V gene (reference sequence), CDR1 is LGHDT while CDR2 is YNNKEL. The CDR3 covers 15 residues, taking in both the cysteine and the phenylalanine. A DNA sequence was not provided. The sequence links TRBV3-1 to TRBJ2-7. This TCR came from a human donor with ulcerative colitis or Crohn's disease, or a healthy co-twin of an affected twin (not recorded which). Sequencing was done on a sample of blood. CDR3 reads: CASSQDTSRSYEQYF.